This TCR beta chain comes out of a study of blood T cell repertoires in COVID-19. For the study at large: Acute-phase and convalescent COVID-19 samples originated in the United States, Italy and Spain. T cells, B-cell-depleted T cells, or PBMCs supplied cDNA or gDNA.

How the authors handled the data: Using reference gene primer amplification, nucleated cell counts were estimated. TCRdb keeps only in-frame clones here, not all; method: immunoSEQ multiplex PCR. That table is the source of V, J and clone size, and D and trimming were worked out from the DNA. The table includes over 200,000 clones, 80% to 85% detected once. This CDR3 has 16 residues. The V and J ends lost 4 bases and 2 bases respectively, with 18 bases between them. CDR1 SGHAT and CDR2 FQNNGV come from the germline V gene. The genes are TRBV11-2 and TRBJ2-7, with D perhaps matching TRBD2 (5 bases). The origin of this receptor is a woman over 75 with active or convalescent COVID-19. Sequencing used peripheral blood. In DNA, the CDR3 is TGTGCCAGCAGCTCACTCCTTAAGGGAGCCCCCTACGAGCAGTACTTC. Its translation is CASSSLLKGAPYEQYF. Full variable domain (outside the CDR3, taken from reference TRBV11-2 and TRBJ2-7): EAGVAQSPRYKIIEKRQSVAFWCNPISGHATLYWYQQILGQGPKLLIQFQNNGVVDDSQLPKDRFSAERLKGVDSTLKIQPAKLEDSAVYLCASSSLLKGAPYEQYFGPGTRLTVT.